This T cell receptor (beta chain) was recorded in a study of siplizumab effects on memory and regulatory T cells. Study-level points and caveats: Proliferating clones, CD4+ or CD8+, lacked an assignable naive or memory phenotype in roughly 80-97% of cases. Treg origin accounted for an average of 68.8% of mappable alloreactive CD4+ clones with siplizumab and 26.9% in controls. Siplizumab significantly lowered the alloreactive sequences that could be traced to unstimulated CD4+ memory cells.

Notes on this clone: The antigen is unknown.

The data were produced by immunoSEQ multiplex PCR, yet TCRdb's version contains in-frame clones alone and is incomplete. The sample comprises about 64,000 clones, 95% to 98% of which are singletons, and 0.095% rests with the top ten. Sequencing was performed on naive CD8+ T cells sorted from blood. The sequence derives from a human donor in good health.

The DNA of the CDR3 is TGTGCCAGCAGTTCCGGGACAGGGGGCGCCGAGTGGGGGCCCCATGAGCAGTTCTTC. This sequence encodes CASSSGTGGAEWGPHEQFF. The V gene is TRBV28, the J gene TRBJ2-1, with TRBD1 matching over 12 bases. This CDR3 region has 19 residues. CDR1 MDHEN and CDR2 SYDVKM come from the germline V gene. V lost 4 bases to trimming and J lost 8 bases; unmatched junction nucleotides: 18.